These 14 T cell receptor beta chains were all obtained from the same sample, sequenced in a study of T-cell memory formation after mild COVID-19. MiXCR, run by TCRdb on the 5' RACE reads, gives a single entry per CDR3 protein. The table lists more than 450,000 distinct CDR3 sequences, about 20% of them singletons. The sample was PBMCs or a T cell subset sorted from them (not recorded which). The receptors derive from an adult woman who had mild COVID-19 (a few samples of this study predate the infection). Cell type and time point are not known.

V usage is TRBV2 and J usage is TRBJ2-5; 12 bases fit TRBD1. CDR1 SNHLY and CDR2 FYNNEI come from the germline V gene. The CDR3 is 11 amino acids. V was pared by 11 bases and J by 5 bases, with 0 bases of the junction left unmatched. CDR3 sequence: CAGTGGETQYF. Here the CDR3 DNA reads TGTGCCGGGACAGGGGGCGAGACCCAGTACTTC.

This clonotype has only a few counts. The rearrangement links TRBV6-2 or TRBV6-3 to TRBJ2-7, with TRBD1 matching 8 bases. V gave up 6 bases and J gave up 2 bases; unmatched junction bases: 9. This CDR3 is built from 15 residues. CDR1 is MNHEY, CDR2 SVGEGT, per germline. DNA for the CDR3: TGTGCCAGCAGCCCACGGGACAGGTTTACCTACGAGCAGTACTTC. This gives the protein CASSPRDRFTYEQYF.

This sequence joins TRBV7-2 and TRBJ2-2, with 8 bases fitting TRBD2. This CDR3 is 16 amino acids long. Germline values: CDR1 SGHTA, CDR2 FQGNSA. V gave up 5 bases and J gave up 3 bases; unmatched junction bases: 8. The CDR3 region has the DNA TGTGCCAGCAGCCCCAATAGCGGGGCCTACACCGGGGAGCTGTTTTTT. Protein product: CASSPNSGAYTGELFF.

This clonotype was detected a few times. V and J are TRBV7-9 and TRBJ2-4; perhaps TRBD2 as D (6 bases). The germline V and J ends were trimmed by 5 bases and 1 base, with 21 bases remaining between them. Germline values: CDR1 SEHNR, CDR2 FQNEAQ (reference sequence). This CDR3 has 18 residues. This chain's CDR3 is CASSPRGRGPSAKNIQYF. CDR3 coding DNA: TGTGCCAGCAGCCCCCGCGGGCGGGGCCCCTCCGCCAAAAACATTCAGTACTTC.

This sequence joins TRBV15 and TRBJ2-1, with D possibly being TRBD2 (5 bases). Germline loops: CDR1 LNHNV, CDR2 YYDKDF (reference sequence). The CDR3 has 16 amino acids. Between the trimmed V and J ends, which lost 4 bases and 0 bases, there was a span of 13 bases. CDR3 sequence reads: CATSNPRESSYNEQFF. The CDR3 DNA sequence: TGTGCCACCAGCAATCCCCGGGAAAGCTCCTACAATGAGCAGTTCTTC.

This sequence joins TRBV7-2 and TRBJ2-7, with TRBD2 matching 10 bases. Trimming at V came to 5 bases and at J to 5 bases, leaving 9 bases not matched to a gene. Germline V gene sequence: CDR1 SGHTA, CDR2 FQGNSA. The CDR3 spans 15 residues. CDR3 DNA sequence: TGTGCCAGCAGCCCACTTTGGCTAGCGGGAGACGAGCAGTACTTC. It specifies CASSPLWLAGDEQYF.

This rearrangement joins TRBV7-9 to TRBJ1-2; D unresolved. This CDR3 has 13 amino acids. Germline V gives CDR1 SEHNR, CDR2 FQNEAQ (reference sequence). The germline V and J ends were trimmed by 0 bases and 8 bases, with 10 bases remaining between them. As DNA, the CDR3 is TGTGCCAGCAGCTTAGCCACGGGCCGCGGCTACACCTTC. It is translated as CASSLATGRGYTF. The complete variable domain, with remaining parts taken from reference TRBV7-9 and TRBJ1-2, reads DTGVSQNPRHKITKRGQNVTFRCDPISEHNRLYWYRQTLGQGPEFLTYFQNEAQLEKSRLLSDRFSAERPKGSFSTLEIQRTEQGDSAMYLCASSLATGRGYTFGSGTRLTVV.

This rearrangement joins TRBV29-1 to TRBJ2-1; 10 bases fit TRBD2. Per germline, CDR1 SQVTM and CDR2 ANQGSEA. V lost 2 bases, J lost 9 bases, and 7 bases stayed unmatched. This CDR3 is 14 amino acids long. The CDR3 region is CSVERASGGVEQFF. The CDR3 nucleotides read TGCAGCGTTGAAAGGGCTAGCGGGGGTGTTGAGCAGTTCTTC.

The genes are TRBV14 and TRBJ2-3; D is ambiguous. The germline CDR1 and CDR2 sequences are SGHDN and FVKESK. The CDR3 contains 13 residues. V lost 1 base and J lost 1, with 3 bases in between. CDR3 sequence reads: CASSQVRTDTQYF. The DNA of the CDR3 is TGTGCCAGCAGCCAAGTCCGCACAGATACGCAGTATTTT.

V gene TRBV5-1 combines with J gene TRBJ1-5; TRBD1 matches 8 bases. This CDR3 has 15 residues. Trimming at V came to 2 bases and at J to 6 bases, leaving 7 bases not matched to a gene. CDR1 and CDR2 (germline): SGHRS, YFSETQ. The CDR3 protein is CASSLQGGRGQPQHF. CDR3 in DNA: TGCGCCAGCAGCTTACAGGGGGGTCGCGGTCAGCCCCAGCATTTT.

This chain connects TRBV29-1 to TRBJ2-1; D call uncertain. The CDR3 spans 15 residues. Trimming took 2 bases from V and 0 from J, leaving 11 bases between them. Germline-derived CDR1 and CDR2 are SQVTM and ANQGSEA. The CDR3 loop is CSVEKAWSSYNEQFF. The CDR3 DNA is TGCAGCGTTGAAAAGGCCTGGAGCTCCTACAATGAGCAGTTCTTC.

The CDR3 is CALRPGTGELFF. The DNA for the CDR3 is TGTGCCTTGAGGCCGGGCACCGGGGAGCTGTTTTTT. This chain links TRBV9 with TRBJ2-2; D remains unclear. V was trimmed by 10 bases and J by 4 bases, leaving 11 bases between them. The CDR3 is made up of 12 amino acids. From germline, CDR1 is SGDLS and CDR2 YYNGEE.

This clonotype has more than one count but fewer than ten. The junction departs from germline at one end; a sequencing error may be responsible. The chain recombines TRBV12-5 with TRBJ2-1; D unresolved. This CDR3 spans 11 amino acids. Germline V gives CDR1 LGHNT, CDR2 FRNRAP. The CDR3 region has the DNA TGTGCTAGTGGCTTGGAGCGTGACCAGTTCTTC. This codes for CASGLERDQFF.

This clonotype has just a few counts. The genes are TRBV6-4 and TRBJ2-7, with 11 nucleotides matching TRBD2. Germline V gene sequence: CDR1 MRHNA, CDR2 SNTAGT. The CDR3 is made up of 15 amino acids. The ends lost 0 bases at V and 2 bases at J; junction bases unmatched: 0. The DNA of the CDR3 is TGTGCCAGCAGTGACTCTAGCGGGGGGGCCTACGAGCAGTACTTC. It codes for CASSDSSGGAYEQYF.